This T cell receptor (beta chain) was sequenced for a study of T cell responses to AZD1222 COVID-19 vaccine. Profiled with immunoSEQ multiplex PCR; TCRdb holds only in-frame clones, not every one. The table has some 150,000 clones, 94% seen once; the top ten hold roughly 1.2%. The CDR3 totals 13 residues. The V end was cut by 0 bases, the J end by 10 bases, with 10 bases between. Looked up from germline, CDR1 is ENHRY and CDR2 is SYGVKD. This sequence originates from an adult in good health. V is TRBV10-3 and J is TRBJ2-1, with D uncertain. The sequences come from peripheral blood, collected on day 0 of AZD1222 vaccination. Written as DNA, the CDR3 is TGTGCCATCAGTGAGTCGAACGGACCCGAGCAGTTCTTC. Translating gives CAISESNGPEQFF.